Listed here are 16 T cell receptor beta chains from one sample, sequenced in a study of a mutant IDH1 vaccine in newly diagnosed glioma. Method: immunoSEQ multiplex PCR; TCRdb's copy keeps in-frame clones and lacks some. The table has about 38,000 clones, around four fifths seen once. Time point noted: baseline, week 1 (first vaccination visit). The treatment denotes: pre-vaccination baseline after standard-of-care therapy. The sample in question was PBMCs, obtained from a glioma patient treated with radiotherapy, temozolomide or both. The receptors originated from a man aged 40-50 years with glioma. Some clones in this sample may be carry-over from other donors' samples.

The chain couples TRBV7-8 to TRBJ2-7; 8 nucleotides match TRBD2. After removal of 5 bases from V and 5 bases from J, the junction contained 5 bases not matched to a gene. The CDR3 has 13 amino acids. Per the germline V gene, CDR1 is SGHVS and CDR2 is FQNEAQ. The CDR3 spells CASSLGLADEQYF. In DNA form, the CDR3 reads TGTGCCAGCAGCCTTGGACTAGCCGACGAGCAGTACTTC.

This chain connects TRBV7-2 to TRBJ1-5; D not certain. Germline V gene lookup returns CDR1 SGHTA and CDR2 FQGNSA. The CDR3 extends over 12 amino acids. V was shortened by 5 bases and J by 9 bases, with 11 bases between the two germline ends. This chain's CDR3 is CASSLGPWPQHF. In DNA form, the CDR3 reads TGTGCCAGCAGCCTCGGCCCTTGGCCCCAGCATTTT.

V usage is TRBV29-1 and J usage is TRBJ2-4; possible D gene TRBD2, 7 bases. Germline V lookup: CDR1 SQVTM, CDR2 ANQGSEA. V lost 4 bases, J lost 1 base, and 14 bases lay in between. The CDR3 loop spans 15 amino acids. CDR3 loop: CSVGRGAGAKNIQYF. The CDR3 DNA reads as TGCAGCGTTGGCCGGGGGGCCGGGGCCAAAAACATTCAGTACTTC.

V and J are TRBV10-3 and TRBJ2-7, with TRBD1 matching over 9 bases. Per germline, CDR1 ENHRY and CDR2 SYGVKD. The CDR3 sequence is 12 residues long. J was trimmed by 5 bases and V by 10 bases; bases with no gene match: 6. Here the CDR3 reads CATDRGKHEQYF. CDR3 DNA: TGTGCCACGGACAGGGGAAAACACGAGCAGTACTTC.

This sequence joins TRBV6-5 and TRBJ2-7, with TRBD2 matching over 7 bases. V dropped 2 bases and J dropped 1; count of bases not matched to a gene: 2. The CDR3 spans 14 residues. Germline lookup yields CDR1 MNHEY and CDR2 SVGAGI. CDR3 nucleotides: TGTGCCAGCAGTTACGGGGGGGGGTCCTACGAGCAGTACTTC. Amino acid sequence: CASSYGGGSYEQYF.

This chain uses TRBV5-6 with TRBJ1-4; D is uncertain. The CDR3 contains 15 residues. Trimming took off 4 bases at V and 0 bases at J, with 10 bases between the two ends. The germline gives CDR1 SGHDT, CDR2 YYEEEE. The CDR3 region has the DNA TGTGCCAGCAGCAATATTGGGGCAACTAATGAAAAACTGTTTTTT. It is translated as CASSNIGATNEKLFF.

The chain joins TRBV19 to TRBJ2-7; 11 bases are a match to TRBD1. The germline V gene encodes CDR1 LNHDA and CDR2 SQIVND (reference sequence). The CDR3 has 15 amino acids. Trimming removed 5 bases from V and 6 bases from J; junction bases left unmatched: 9. The CDR3 region has the DNA TGTGCCAGTAGTGCACTCTCGGGACAGGGGGGCGAGCAGTACTTC. Translated: CASSALSGQGGEQYF.

This clone has a handful of counts. The rearrangement joins TRBV7-6 to TRBJ2-5; D possibly corresponds to TRBD1 (5 bases). The V end lost 9 bases, the J end lost 1 base, and 12 bases lay between the germline ends. Germline V gives CDR1 SGHVS, CDR2 FNYEAQ. This CDR3 spans 13 amino acids. CDR3 coding DNA: TGTGCCAGTCTCGGACATAGCCAAGAGACCCAGTACTTC. Encoded protein: CASLGHSQETQYF.

The chain has TRBV9 and TRBJ2-7; 8 positions match TRBD1. Germline lookup yields CDR1 SGDLS and CDR2 YYNGEE. The length of the CDR3 is 13 residues. After removal of 7 bases from V and 5 bases from J, the junction contained 8 bases not matched to a gene. CDR3 protein: CASSDRELDEQYF. CDR3 sequence (DNA): TGTGCCAGCTCGGACAGGGAGTTAGACGAGCAGTACTTC.

The gene calls are TRBV21-1 and TRBJ2-1; the table's TRBD2 call for D was not verified on the DNA. TRBV21-1 is labeled a pseudogene. The CDR3 sequence is 15 residues long. The CDR3 DNA is TGTGCCAGCAGCAAAGTTCTAGCGGATGACAATGAGCAGTTCTTC. Protein product: CASSKVLADDNEQFF.

This clone occurred once. CDR3 amino acids: CASRLDRNYGYTF. For the CDR3, the DNA is TGTGCCAGCAGACTGGACAGGAACTATGGCTACACCTTC. This chain connects TRBV6-5 to TRBJ1-2, with 7 nucleotides matching TRBD1. The germline CDR1 and CDR2 sequences are MNHEY and SVGAGI. CDR3 length: 13 residues. Trimming removed 6 bases from V and 2 bases from J; junction bases left unmatched: 3.

The V gene is TRBV4-2, the J gene TRBJ2-2; D may be TRBD2 (6 bases). Trimming took off 3 bases at V and 3 bases at J, with 17 bases between the two ends. The CDR3 covers 17 residues. The V gene's germline CDR1 is LGHNA and CDR2 YNFKEQ. CDR3 in amino acids: CASSQMSGTYYTGELFF. The CDR3 nucleotides are TGTGCCAGCAGCCAGATGTCCGGGACTTACTACACCGGGGAGCTGTTTTTT.

The chain recombines TRBV19 with TRBJ1-1; TRBD1 is a possible D gene (5 bases). This CDR3 has 13 residues. V lost 3 bases to trimming and J lost 5 bases, with 10 bases between them. Germline CDR1 is LNHDA and CDR2 is SQIVND (reference sequence). This chain's CDR3 is CASSIEGRTEAFF. The CDR3 nucleotides read TGTGCCAGTAGTATTGAGGGGAGGACTGAAGCTTTCTTT.

The rearrangement links TRBV11-3 to TRBJ1-1; tentatively, D is TRBD1 (5 bases). Germline values: CDR1 SGHNT, CDR2 YENEEA. This CDR3 contains 12 residues. With 6 bases removed from V and 6 bases from J, the gap between germline ends came to 11 bases. DNA of the CDR3: TGTGCCAGCAGTTTCTGGGGGTCTGAAGCTTTCTTT. Translated, it gives CASSFWGSEAFF.

CDR3 bases: TGTGCCAGCAGCATGAATTCACCCCTCCACTTT. Encoded protein: CASSMNSPLHF. This chain uses TRBV7-2 with TRBJ1-6; D not resolved. The CDR3 is 11 residues long. Trimming shortened V by 5 bases and J by 7 bases, and 3 bases separated the two germline ends. Germline CDR1 is SGHTA and CDR2 is FQGNSA.

This clone appeared a few times. The chain combines TRBV27 with TRBJ1-6, with D uncertain. With 7 bases removed from V and 5 bases from J, the gap between germline ends came to 15 bases. The germline V gene has CDR1 MNHEY and CDR2 SMNVEV (reference sequence). The CDR3 contains 15 residues. The CDR3 coding sequence is TGTGCCAGCACTCCGATGACCCCCAATAATTCACCCCTCCACTTT. Amino acids: CASTPMTPNNSPLHF.